This TCR beta chain originates from a study of blood T cell repertoires in COVID-19. Study summary: Specimens from acute and convalescent COVID-19 originated in the United States, Italy and Spain. Sources were T cells, B-cell-depleted T cells, or PBMCs; the material itself was cDNA or gDNA.

The participants were between roughly 18 and 90 years old and came from some 23 US areas. Cohorts were based on clinical histories the participants reported. Using immunoSEQ multiplex PCR, the repertoire was profiled, and TCRdb retains in-frame clones only, with some absent. This table holds fewer than 250,000 clones, 65% to 90% found once. This TCR came from a woman aged 40 to 50 with acute COVID-19. The sequencing sample was made of PBMCs or T cells enriched from blood (not recorded which).

The CDR3, as DNA: TGTGCCAGCAGCTTAGTTTACAGTGGGAACACTGAAGCTTTCTTT. It is translated as CASSLVYSGNTEAFF. The chain couples TRBV11-2 to TRBJ1-1; D uncertain. The CDR3 has 15 residues. V lost 1 base and J 1 base, leaving 10 bases between the germline ends. The germline V gene encodes CDR1 SGHAT and CDR2 FQNNGV.